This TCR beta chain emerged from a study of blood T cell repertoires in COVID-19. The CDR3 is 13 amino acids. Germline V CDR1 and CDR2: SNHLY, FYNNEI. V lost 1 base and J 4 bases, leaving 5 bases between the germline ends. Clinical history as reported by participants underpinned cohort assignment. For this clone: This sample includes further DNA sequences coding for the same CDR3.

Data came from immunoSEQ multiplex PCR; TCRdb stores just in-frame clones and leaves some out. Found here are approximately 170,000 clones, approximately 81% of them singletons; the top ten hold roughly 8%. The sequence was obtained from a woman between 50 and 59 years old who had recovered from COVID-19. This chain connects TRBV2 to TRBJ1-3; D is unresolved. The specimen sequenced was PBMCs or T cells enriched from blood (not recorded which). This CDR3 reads CASSEGLGNTIYF. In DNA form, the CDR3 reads TGTGCCAGCAGTGAAGGGCTGGGAAACACCATATATTTT. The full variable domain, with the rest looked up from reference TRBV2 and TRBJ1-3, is EPEVTQTPSHQVTQMGQEVILRCVPISNHLYFYWYRQILGQKVEFLVSFYNNEISEKSEIFDDQFSVERPDGSNFTLKIRSTKLEDSAMYFCASSEGLGNTIYFGEGSWLTVV.